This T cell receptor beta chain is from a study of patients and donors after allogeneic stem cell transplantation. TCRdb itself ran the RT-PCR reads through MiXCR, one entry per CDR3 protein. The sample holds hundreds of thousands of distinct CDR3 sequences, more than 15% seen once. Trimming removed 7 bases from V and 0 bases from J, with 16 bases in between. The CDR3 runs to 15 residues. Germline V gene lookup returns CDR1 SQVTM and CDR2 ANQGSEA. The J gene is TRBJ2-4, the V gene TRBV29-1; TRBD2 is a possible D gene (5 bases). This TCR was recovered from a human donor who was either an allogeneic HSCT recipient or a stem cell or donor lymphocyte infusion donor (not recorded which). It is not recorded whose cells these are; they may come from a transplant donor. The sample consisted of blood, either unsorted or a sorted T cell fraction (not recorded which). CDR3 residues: CSATYTTIAKNIQYF. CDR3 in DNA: TGCAGCGCTACCTATACGACTATAGCCAAAAACATTCAGTACTTC.